These T cell receptor beta chains were read from a single sample in a study of blood T cell repertoires in COVID-19. Assay: immunoSEQ multiplex PCR; the TCRdb copy retains only in-frame clones and omits some. The sample includes some 250,000 clones, approximately 85% seen only once; the top ten take around 0.8%. Sequenced material: peripheral blood. Receptor source: a woman in her twenties or thirties with acute or convalescent COVID-19. CDR3s include the opening cysteine and the closing phenylalanine or tryptophan. D genes are given only for firm matches. Some rows mark clone size as missing; the rest say once, few, many or name a class of expanded clone.

d_call j_call clone_size v_call cdr3_aa cdr3_nt
TRBD1 TRBJ1-2 once TRBV15 CATSRVAGQGAGGYTF TGTGCCACCAGCAGAGTGGCAGGACAGGGGGCTGGCGGCTACACCTTC
TRBD1 TRBJ1-2 . TRBV18 CASSPGTGPGYTF TGTGCCAGCTCACCCGGGACAGGGCCCGGCTACACCTTC
TRBD2 TRBJ2-5 . TRBV7-3 CASSPTSDQETQYF TGTGCCAGCAGCCCCACTAGCGACCAAGAGACCCAGTACTTC
TRBD1 TRBJ2-4 . TRBV7-2 CASTVNIGTGLAKNIQYF TGTGCCAGCACCGTGAATATAGGGACAGGCCTAGCCAAAAACATTCAGTACTTC
. TRBJ2-7 few TRBV12-3/TRBV12-4 CASRNHGGYEQYF TGTGCCAGCAGAAACCACGGGGGCTACGAGCAGTACTTC
TRBD1 TRBJ2-5 . TRBV9 CASSVGDRAETQYF TGTGCCAGCAGCGTAGGGGACAGGGCAGAGACCCAGTACTTC
TRBD2 TRBJ2-1 . TRBV4-3 CASSLYPGTSGIEQFF TGCGCCAGCAGCCTATATCCGGGTACTAGCGGGATTGAGCAGTTCTTC
. TRBJ1-1 . TRBV6-5 CATSWGANTEAFF TGTGCCACCAGTTGGGGAGCGAACACTGAAGCTTTCTTT
TRBD2 TRBJ2-3 . TRBV20-1 CSASSRGGLRTDTQYF TGCAGTGCTAGTAGTCGGGGGGGATTAAGAACAGATACGCAGTATTTT
TRBD1 TRBJ1-1 . TRBV27 CASVDRATEAFF TGTGCCAGCGTCGACAGGGCCACTGAAGCTTTCTTT
. TRBJ1-1 . TRBV6-2/TRBV6-3 CASSFGGALNTEAFF TGTGCCAGCAGTTTTGGCGGGGCGCTGAACACTGAAGCTTTCTTT
. TRBJ2-3 . TRBV5-6 CASSLGLGTDTQYF TGTGCCAGCAGCTTGGGACTAGGCACAGATACGCAGTATTTT
. TRBJ2-5 . TRBV7-2 CASSLVPLQETQYF TGTGCCAGCAGCTTAGTCCCTCTCCAAGAGACCCAGTACTTC
. TRBJ2-1 . TRBV21-1 CASSSGLAGEYNEQFF TGTGCCAGCAGCAGCGGACTAGCGGGAGAATACAATGAGCAGTTCTTC
. TRBJ1-5 . TRBV19 CASSIDQFNQPQHF TGTGCCAGTAGTATAGATCAGTTCAATCAGCCCCAGCATTTT
. TRBJ2-3 . TRBV19 CASSPHSGLTSTDTQYF TGTGCCAGTAGTCCGCACAGCGGACTTACTAGCACAGATACGCAGTATTTT
. TRBJ1-6 . TRBV4-2 CASSHPRADSSYNSPLHF TGTGCCAGCAGCCACCCGAGGGCGGACAGCTCCTATAATTCACCCCTCCACTTT
TRBD1 TRBJ1-1 . TRBV30 CAWSEQGLNTEAFF TGTGCCTGGAGTGAACAGGGGCTGAACACTGAAGCTTTCTTT